This TCR beta chain derives from a study of Graves' ophthalmopathy and Graves' hyperthyroidism. This clonotype was detected only a few times. The sequenced template was RNA, covering the TCR beta CDR3 region. An opening RT-PCR round employed HTBI primers and preceded a second-round multiplex PCR. TCRdb reanalysed the multiplex PCR reads using MiXCR and keeps one entry per CDR3 protein. The table includes roughly 410,000 distinct CDR3 sequences, 15% detected once. The germline CDR1 and CDR2 sequences are LGHDT and YNNKEL (reference sequence). The CDR3 loop spans 13 amino acids. Trimming removed 2 bases from V and 0 bases from J, with 4 bases in between.

The specimen sequenced was peripheral blood. The sequence derives from a woman aged 18-30 years with stable Graves' hyperthyroidism. The chain carries TRBV3-1 and TRBJ1-2; D gene uncertain. Here the CDR3 reads CASSQKTNYGYTF. CDR3 DNA: TGTGCCAGCAGCCAAAAGACTAACTATGGCTACACCTTC.